This T cell receptor beta chain was found in a study of T cells in Graves' hyperthyroidism and ophthalmopathy. This clonotype was detected many times. Its target is unknown. Amplification of TCR beta CDR3 regions used RNA as the template. Using the HTBI primer set, a first-round RT-PCR was run on the TCR CDR3. TCRdb re-derived calls from the multiplex PCR reads in MiXCR, one entry per CDR3 protein. This table holds about 400,000 distinct CDR3 sequences, 15% to 18% found once. Study-level points and caveats: The majority of expanded thyroid clonotypes above 0.001 also appeared in blood.

Sequenced: blood. The receptor comes from a woman younger than 35 with Graves' hyperthyroidism that later progressed to Graves' ophthalmopathy.

The DNA of the CDR3 is TGCAGCGTTGAAGATAACACAGGGGGGCGCACCTACAATGAGCAGTTCTTC. Translation: CSVEDNTGGRTYNEQFF. The chain employs TRBV29-1 and TRBJ2-1, with 8 bases identical to TRBD1. V shed 0 bases and J 2 bases; nucleotides not matched to a gene: 9. The CDR3 consists of 17 residues. Germline CDR1 and CDR2: SQVTM and ANQGSEA.